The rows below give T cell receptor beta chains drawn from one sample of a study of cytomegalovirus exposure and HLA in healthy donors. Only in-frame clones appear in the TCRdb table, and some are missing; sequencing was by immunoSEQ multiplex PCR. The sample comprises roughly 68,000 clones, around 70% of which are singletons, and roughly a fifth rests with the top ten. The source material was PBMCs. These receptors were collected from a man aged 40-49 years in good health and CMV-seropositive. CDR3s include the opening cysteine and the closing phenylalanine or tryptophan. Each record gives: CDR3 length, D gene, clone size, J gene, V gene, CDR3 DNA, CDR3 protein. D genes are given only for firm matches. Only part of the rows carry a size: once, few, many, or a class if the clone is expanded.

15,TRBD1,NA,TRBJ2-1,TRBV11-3,TGTGCCAGCAGCACCAACAGGGGGTCATACAATGAGCAGTTCTTC,CASSTNRGSYNEQFF
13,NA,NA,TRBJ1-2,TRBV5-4,TGTGCCAGCAGCTTTTCCGGGATGGATGGCTACACCTTC,CASSFSGMDGYTF
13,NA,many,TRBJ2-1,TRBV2,TGTGCCAGCAGTGATTCTTTCTACAATGAGCAGTTCTTC,CASSDSFYNEQFF
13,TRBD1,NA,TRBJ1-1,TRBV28,TGTGCCAGCAGAACGAATGACAGGGCTGAAGCTTTCTTT,CASRTNDRAEAFF
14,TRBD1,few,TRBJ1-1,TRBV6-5,TGTGCCAGCAGACCAGGGACAGGGTCATTGAGAGCTTTCTTT,CASRPGTGSLRAFF
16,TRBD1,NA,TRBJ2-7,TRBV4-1,TGCGCCAGCAGCCTACGTGTGGGGACAGGGTCTTACGAGCAGTACTTC,CASSLRVGTGSYEQYF
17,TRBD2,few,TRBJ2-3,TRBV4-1,TGCGCCAGCAGCCAAGAACCGGGGGGGATCGCGTCAGATACGCAGTATTTT,CASSQEPGGIASDTQYF
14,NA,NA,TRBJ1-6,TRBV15,TGTGCCACCTCGCGGGACGTCGATAATTCACCCCTCCACTTT,CATSRDVDNSPLHF
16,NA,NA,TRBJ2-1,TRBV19,TGTGCCAGTAGCACCTTCGGGTCATACACCTACAATGAGCAGTTCTTC,CASSTFGSYTYNEQFF
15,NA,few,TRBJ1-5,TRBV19,TGTGCCAGTAGTCCCCAGGGCTTTAGCAATCAGCCCCAGCATTTT,CASSPQGFSNQPQHF
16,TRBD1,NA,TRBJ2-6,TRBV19,TGTGCCAGTAGTCCGACAGGGGGATCTGGGGCCAACGTCCTGACTTTC,CASSPTGGSGANVLTF
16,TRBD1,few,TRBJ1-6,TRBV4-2,TGTGCCAGCAGCCAAGAGACAGGGGGCGATAATTCACCCCTCCACTTT,CASSQETGGDNSPLHF
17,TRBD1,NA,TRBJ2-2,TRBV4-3,TGCGCCAGCAGCCGTCGTTATTTGACAGGGGGACCCGGGGAGCTGTTTTTT,CASSRRYLTGGPGELFF
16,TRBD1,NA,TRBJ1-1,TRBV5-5,TGTGCCAGCAGCTACACCCCCGGGACAGGGATCACTGAAGCTTTCTTT,CASSYTPGTGITEAFF